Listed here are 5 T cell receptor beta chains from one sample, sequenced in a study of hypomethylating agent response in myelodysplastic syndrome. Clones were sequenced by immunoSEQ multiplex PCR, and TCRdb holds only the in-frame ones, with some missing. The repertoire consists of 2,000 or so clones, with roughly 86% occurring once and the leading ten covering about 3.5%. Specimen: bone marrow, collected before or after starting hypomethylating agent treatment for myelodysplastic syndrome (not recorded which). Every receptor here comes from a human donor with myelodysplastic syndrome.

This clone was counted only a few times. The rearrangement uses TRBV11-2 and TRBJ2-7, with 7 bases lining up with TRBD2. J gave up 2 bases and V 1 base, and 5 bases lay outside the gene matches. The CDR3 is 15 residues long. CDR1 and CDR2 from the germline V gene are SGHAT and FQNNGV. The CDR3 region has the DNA TGTGCCAGCAGCTTAGGCGGGAGTGGTCCCTACGAGCAGTACTTC. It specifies CASSLGGSGPYEQYF.

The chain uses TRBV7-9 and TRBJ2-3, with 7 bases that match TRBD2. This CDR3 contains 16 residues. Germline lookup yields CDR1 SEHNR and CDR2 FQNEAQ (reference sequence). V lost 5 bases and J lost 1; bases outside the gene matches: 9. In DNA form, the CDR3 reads TGTGCCAGCAGCACCCATACGGGGGGACGCACAGATACGCAGTATTTT. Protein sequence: CASSTHTGGRTDTQYF.

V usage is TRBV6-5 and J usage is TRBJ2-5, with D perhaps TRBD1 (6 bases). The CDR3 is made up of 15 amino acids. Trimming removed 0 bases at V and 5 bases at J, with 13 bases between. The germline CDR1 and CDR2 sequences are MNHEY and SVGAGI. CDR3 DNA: TGTGCCAGCAGTTACTCGGCAGGGGCAGGGGAGACCCAGTACTTC. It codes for CASSYSAGAGETQYF.

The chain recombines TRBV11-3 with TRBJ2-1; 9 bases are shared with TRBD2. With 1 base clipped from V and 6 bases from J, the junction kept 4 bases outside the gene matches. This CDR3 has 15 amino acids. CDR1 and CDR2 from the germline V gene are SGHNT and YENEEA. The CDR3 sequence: CASSLGDSGSNEQFF. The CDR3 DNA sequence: TGTGCCAGCAGCTTAGGGGATAGCGGGAGCAATGAGCAGTTCTTC.

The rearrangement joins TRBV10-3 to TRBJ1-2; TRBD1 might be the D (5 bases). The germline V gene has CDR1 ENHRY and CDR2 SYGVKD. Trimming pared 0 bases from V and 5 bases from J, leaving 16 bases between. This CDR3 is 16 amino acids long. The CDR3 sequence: CAISESGGVGGYGYTF. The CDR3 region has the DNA TGTGCCATCAGTGAGTCGGGAGGAGTGGGGGGATATGGCTACACCTTC.